One sample yielded the 26 T cell receptor beta chains listed below, sequenced in a study of beta chain features in type 1 diabetes. Study-wide results and caveats: TCRB CDR3s from Type 1 diabetes patients were moderately but significantly shorter in all four CD4+ subsets.

Investigators reverse transcribed all isolated RNA, so they sequenced expressed TCRB transcripts. Profiling relied on immunoSEQ multiplex PCR, and the TCRdb table lists in-frame clones only, not all of them. The sample lists 250,000 to 300,000 clones, around 25% seen once, with around 0.011% in the top ten. Their antigens remain unidentified. Material for sequencing was naive CD4+ T cells from blood. The origin of the receptors is a woman under 40 with type 1 diabetes.

As concerns this clone: Different DNA sequences within this sample yield the same CDR3. The rearrangement links TRBV2 to TRBJ1-2, with D unclear. Germline assignment: CDR1 SNHLY and CDR2 FYNNEI. The V and J ends lost 6 bases and 4 bases respectively, with 9 bases between them. CDR3 length equals 12 residues. CDR3 in DNA: TGTGCCAGCAGCGGACGGGGCTATGGCTACACCTTC. Translated: CASSGRGYGYTF.

This clone was detected only a few times. V usage is TRBV2 and J usage is TRBJ2-7; D is unresolved. The V and J ends lost 7 bases and 2 bases respectively, with 9 bases between them. The CDR3 sequence is 12 residues long. Germline V gene sequence: CDR1 SNHLY, CDR2 FYNNEI. DNA for the CDR3: TGTGCCAGCAAAGTAGAGGCCTACGAGCAGTACTTC. Amino acid sequence: CASKVEAYEQYF.

The V gene is TRBV6-1, the J gene TRBJ2-1, with TRBD2 identical over 11 bases. J gave up 6 bases and V 2 bases, and 3 bases lay outside the gene matches. Germline V gene lookup returns CDR1 MNHNS and CDR2 SASEGT. The CDR3 covers 15 residues. The CDR3 DNA sequence: TGTGCCAGCAGTGAAATAGCGGGAGGGTCCAATGAGCAGTTCTTC. It codes for CASSEIAGGSNEQFF.

This rearrangement joins TRBV11-2 to TRBJ2-3; tentatively, D is TRBD2 (5 bases). CDR3 size: 13 residues. The V gene's germline CDR1 is SGHAT and CDR2 FQNNGV. Trimming removed 4 bases at V and 6 bases at J, with 11 bases between. CDR3 DNA: TGTGCCAGCAGCTCGATACTAGAGGATACGCAGTATTTT. It is translated as CASSSILEDTQYF.

This chain uses TRBV7-2 with TRBJ1-5; possible D gene TRBD1, 5 bases. Trimming pared 2 bases from V and 4 bases from J, leaving 12 bases between. CDR1 is SGHTA and CDR2 is FQGNSA in the germline V gene. This CDR3 has 15 amino acids. CDR3 protein: CASSLFQGANQPQHF. DNA for the CDR3: TGTGCCAGCAGCTTATTCCAGGGCGCAAATCAGCCCCAGCATTTT.

This chain connects TRBV30 to TRBJ2-1; 11 positions agree with TRBD1. CDR3 length: 15 amino acids. Germline V gene data show CDR1 as GTSNPN and CDR2 as SVGIG (reference sequence). Germline trimming cut 4 bases from V and 3 bases from J; bases unmatched to any gene: 5. The chain's CDR3 is CAWISGTGGYNEQFF. CDR3 DNA: TGTGCCTGGATCTCCGGGACAGGGGGCTACAATGAGCAGTTCTTC.

J is TRBJ2-7 and V is TRBV27; 8 bases map to TRBD1. Looked up from germline, CDR1 is MNHEY and CDR2 is SMNVEV (reference sequence). The CDR3 is 14 residues long. Trimming took 6 bases from V and 0 from J; bases not matched to a gene: 4. CDR3 sequence: CASSRTGSSYEQYF. The CDR3 nucleotides are TGTGCCAGCAGCAGGACAGGGTCCTCCTACGAGCAGTACTTC.

The CDR3 region is CAWTAGGYYEQYF. CDR3 coding DNA: TGTGCCTGGACCGCAGGAGGGTACTACGAGCAGTACTTC. V is TRBV30 and J is TRBJ2-7; TRBD2 is a possible D gene (6 bases). CDR3 length: 13 residues. Germline CDR1 and CDR2: GTSNPN and SVGIG (reference sequence). Deletions cut 4 bases from V and 3 bases from J, with 13 bases between.

The J gene is TRBJ1-5, the V gene TRBV30; maybe TRBD1 (6 bases). The V and J ends lost 0 bases and 1 base respectively, with 10 bases between them. The length of the CDR3 is 15 residues. Per germline, CDR1 GTSNPN and CDR2 SVGIG (reference sequence). DNA of the CDR3: TGTGCCTGGAGTGTGAGAGGGGGAAGCAATCAGCCCCAGCATTTT. It encodes CAWSVRGGSNQPQHF.

The chain uses TRBV19 and TRBJ2-5, with D tentatively TRBD2 (5 bases). This CDR3 has 14 residues. The V gene's germline CDR1 is LNHDA and CDR2 SQIVND (reference sequence). Trimming took off 1 base at V and 5 bases at J, with 11 bases between the two ends. For the CDR3, the DNA is TGTGCCAGTAGTATAGGGCTACTAGATGAGACCCAGTACTTC. The encoded protein is CASSIGLLDETQYF.

The chain carries TRBV18 and TRBJ2-5; D not resolved. This CDR3 has 12 residues. Looked up from germline, CDR1 is KGHSH and CDR2 is LQKENI. V was cut by 6 bases and J by 4 bases, with 9 bases left in between. In nucleotides, the CDR3 is TGTGCCAGCTCGCGCACTGGAGAGACCCAGTACTTC. Its protein product is CASSRTGETQYF.

This clone was recorded a few times. This chain's CDR3 is CASSPNLGQGGYEQYF. In nucleotides, the CDR3 is TGTGCCAGCAGCCCCAACCTGGGACAGGGGGGGTACGAGCAGTACTTC. The genes are TRBV11-2 and TRBJ2-7; TRBD1 matches 11 bases. CDR1 is SGHAT and CDR2 is FQNNGV in the germline V gene. CDR3 length equals 16 residues. Trimming at V came to 5 bases and at J to 4 bases, leaving 10 bases not matched to a gene.

This clone was detected a few times. V usage is TRBV10-3 and J usage is TRBJ2-1; 15 bases match TRBD2. CDR3 size: 14 residues. V shed 10 bases, J shed 8 bases, and the junction held 6 bases outside the gene matches. In germline, CDR1 is ENHRY, CDR2 SYGVKD. The CDR3 here is CASGLAGGPDEQFF. The DNA for the CDR3 is TGTGCCAGCGGACTAGCGGGGGGGCCGGATGAGCAGTTCTTC.

The gene calls are TRBV5-4 and TRBJ2-3; 11 bases match TRBD2. The CDR3 has 12 amino acids. V shed 3 bases, J shed 11 bases, and the junction held 2 bases outside the gene matches. Germline-derived CDR1 and CDR2 are SGHNT and YYREEE (reference sequence). The CDR3 is CASSWGLAEQYF. The CDR3 coding sequence is TGTGCCAGCAGCTGGGGACTAGCGGAGCAGTATTTT.

The gene calls are TRBV30 and TRBJ1-5; 7 bases line up with TRBD1. The V gene end was trimmed by 5 bases and the J gene end by 0 bases; junction bases not matched to a gene: 4. There are 14 residues in the CDR3. Germline lookup yields CDR1 GTSNPN and CDR2 SVGIG (reference sequence). The CDR3 reads CAWDREYSNQPQHF. Written as DNA, the CDR3 is TGTGCCTGGGACAGGGAATATAGCAATCAGCCCCAGCATTTT.

The chain employs TRBV28 and TRBJ2-3; D may be TRBD1 (5 bases). Germline CDR1 MDHEN, CDR2 SYDVKM. The CDR3 has 10 amino acids. CDR3 DNA sequence: TGTGCGTGGGGCCCAGATACGCAGTATTTT. Protein product: CAWGPDTQYF. Variable domain in full (rest from reference TRBV28 and TRBJ2-3): DVKVTQSSRYLVKRTGEKVFLECVQDMDHENMFWYRQDPGLGLRLIYFSYDVKMKEKGDIPEGYSVSREKKERFSLILESASTNQTSMYLCAWGPDTQYFGPGTRLTVL.

The V and J genes are TRBV15 and TRBJ1-1; TRBD1 agrees at 8 bases. The germline V gene encodes CDR1 LNHNV and CDR2 YYDKDF (reference sequence). This CDR3 is built from 13 residues. J lost 4 bases, V lost 6 bases, and 4 bases had no gene match. CDR3 bases: TGTGCCACCAGACATGACAGGGGCACTGAAGCTTTCTTT. Translating it yields CATRHDRGTEAFF.

The chain carries TRBV27 and TRBJ1-2; D is unclear. This CDR3 is 13 amino acids long. V dropped 6 bases and J dropped 1 base, with 9 bases sitting between them. Germline V gives CDR1 MNHEY, CDR2 SMNVEV (reference sequence). The CDR3 DNA reads as TGTGCCAGCAGGTCCCTTCTTAACTATGGCTACACCTTC. Residues: CASRSLLNYGYTF.

V usage is TRBV5-8 and J usage is TRBJ2-1, with D unclear. Germline CDR1 reads SGHTS; CDR2 reads YDEGEE. Trimming removed 1 base from V and 3 bases from J, with 5 bases in between. The CDR3 covers 13 residues. CDR3 residues: CASSLFLYNEQFF. The DNA of the CDR3 is TGTGCCAGCAGCTTGTTCCTCTACAATGAGCAGTTCTTC. Full variable domain (remainder filled in from reference TRBV5-8 and TRBJ2-1): EAGVTQSPTHLIKTRGQQATLRCSPISGHTSVYWYQQALGLGLQFLLWYDEGEERNRGNFPPRFSGRQFPNYSSELNVNALELEDSALYLCASSLFLYNEQFFGPGTRLTVL.

This clone came up a few times. V gene TRBV7-9 combines with J gene TRBJ1-5; 11 positions match TRBD1. The junction had 2 bases not matched to a gene; V was cut back by 5 bases and J by 5 bases. There are 14 residues in the CDR3. Germline V gene data show CDR1 as SEHNR and CDR2 as FQNEAQ (reference sequence). The CDR3 sequence is CASSMGQGDQPQHF. CDR3 sequence (DNA): TGTGCCAGCAGCATGGGACAGGGGGATCAGCCCCAGCATTTT.

The CDR3 nucleotides read TGTGCCTGGAGTGTACTTACTGAAGCTTTCTTT. Residues: CAWSVLTEAFF. The chain links TRBV30 to TRBJ1-1; D not resolved. CDR3 length equals 11 residues. V was pared by 0 bases and J by 5 bases, with 4 bases between. Germline values: CDR1 GTSNPN, CDR2 SVGIG (reference sequence).

The chain employs TRBV7-3 and TRBJ2-1; D possibly corresponds to TRBD1 (8 bases). V gave up 4 bases and J gave up 8 bases, with 15 bases separating them. This CDR3 has 14 amino acids. CDR1 SGHTA and CDR2 FQGTGA come from the germline V gene. The CDR3 DNA reads TGTGCCAGCAGCTGGGGACAGGCGGGGGATGAGCAGTTCTTC. This sequence encodes CASSWGQAGDEQFF. Complete variable domain (other parts from reference TRBV7-3 and TRBJ2-1): GAGVSQTPSNKVTEKGKYVELRCDPISGHTALYWYRQSLGQGPEFLIYFQGTGAADDSGLPNDRFFAVRPEGSVSTLKIQRTERGDSAVYLCASSWGQAGDEQFFGPGTRLTVL.

This clone was seen a few times. This chain connects TRBV4-1 to TRBJ2-7, with 10 bases matching TRBD2. CDR3 length equals 16 residues. Germline CDR1 reads MGHRA; CDR2 reads YSYEKL. The V and J ends lost 0 bases and 5 bases, in that order; junction bases with no gene match: 7. Here the CDR3 reads CASSQDPASGSHEQYF. In DNA form, the CDR3 reads TGCGCCAGCAGCCAAGATCCAGCTAGCGGGAGCCACGAGCAGTACTTC.

This chain links TRBV30 with TRBJ2-1; 14 positions agree with TRBD2. Per germline, CDR1 GTSNPN and CDR2 SVGIG (reference sequence). The CDR3 loop spans 15 amino acids. Trimming took 1 base from V and 9 from J; bases not matched to a gene: 5. The CDR3 loop reads CAWSEGLAGVTEQFF. The CDR3 coding sequence is TGTGCCTGGAGTGAGGGACTAGCGGGAGTAACTGAGCAGTTCTTC.

This chain links TRBV30 with TRBJ2-2; 10 bases align to TRBD1. V was pared by 4 bases and J by 3 bases, with 11 bases of the junction left unmatched. The V gene's germline CDR1 is GTSNPN and CDR2 SVGIG (reference sequence). This CDR3 region has 17 residues. In DNA form, the CDR3 reads TGTGCCTGGAAACGGGACAGGGGTCGCGGGGACACCGGGGAGCTGTTTTTT. This translates into CAWKRDRGRGDTGELFF.

This clone has a handful of counts. The chain is built from TRBV9 and TRBJ1-1; the D gene is possibly TRBD1 (5 bases). CDR1 and CDR2 from the germline V gene are SGDLS and YYNGEE. This CDR3 comprises 16 residues. V shed 0 bases and J shed 2 bases, with 14 bases lying between them. DNA of the CDR3: TGTGCCAGCAGCGTAGGGGAGGGGCTCGCAAACACTGAAGCTTTCTTT. Residues: CASSVGEGLANTEAFF.